This T cell receptor beta chain was profiled in a study of shared clonotypes between healthy human individuals. This clone has just one count. CDR3 length: 16 amino acids. Unmatched junction bases numbered 6, after V lost 4 bases and J lost 0 bases. Germline V CDR1 and CDR2: SQVTM, ANQGSEA. Profiled with immunoSEQ multiplex PCR; TCRdb holds only in-frame clones, not every one. The sample has hundreds of thousands of clones, around 77% seen once; the top ten hold 12%. The V call is TRBV29-1, the J call TRBJ2-6, with 7 positions matching TRBD1. Sequenced material: PBMCs. The clonotype was recovered from a woman aged 40 to 50 in good health. Some clones in this sample may be carry-over from other donors' samples. CDR3 coding DNA: TGCAGCGTTGTAACAGGGGTCCACTCTGGGGCCAACGTCCTGACTTTC. It yields the protein CSVVTGVHSGANVLTF. The variable domain in full, with the rest retrieved from reference TRBV29-1 and TRBJ2-6, is SAVISQKPSRDICQRGTSLTIQCQVDSQVTMMFWYRQQPGQSLTLIATANQGSEATYESGFVIDKFPISRPNLTFSTLTVSNMSPEDSSIYLCSVVTGVHSGANVLTFGAGSRLTVL.